This passage covers 26 T cell receptor beta chains from one sample sequenced in a study of blood T cell repertoires in COVID-19. Only in-frame clones appear in the TCRdb table, and some are missing; sequencing was by immunoSEQ multiplex PCR. The sample records around 300,000 clones, approximately 85% being singletons. Material: peripheral blood. Receptors originate from a woman in her 70s with acute or convalescent COVID-19.

The V and J genes are TRBV6-5 and TRBJ1-2; D remains ambiguous. Trimming removed 5 bases from V and 7 bases from J, with 20 bases in between. The CDR3 is made up of 15 amino acids. Germline CDR1 and CDR2: MNHEY and SVGAGI. The DNA for the CDR3 is TGTGCCAGCAGTCATCAACCCCCTACAGTGAGTGGCTACACCTTC. Translation gives CASSHQPPTVSGYTF.

The chain carries TRBV5-1 and TRBJ1-2; 7 positions agree with TRBD1. There are 14 residues in the CDR3. Germline assignment: CDR1 SGHRS and CDR2 YFSETQ. The V and J ends lost 4 bases and 2 bases, in that order; junction bases with no gene match: 5. In DNA form, the CDR3 reads TGCGCCAGCAGCCGGACAGGAATGAACTATGGCTACACCTTC. Protein product: CASSRTGMNYGYTF.

This clone was counted only a few times. The gene calls are TRBV2 and TRBJ2-5, with TRBD2 matching 7 bases. Germline lookup yields CDR1 SNHLY and CDR2 FYNNEI. The trim removed 4 bases at V and 9 bases at J, leaving 2 bases unmatched. The CDR3 is 11 amino acids. CDR3 protein: CASSAGRAQYF. The CDR3 region has the DNA TGTGCCAGCAGTGCAGGGAGGGCCCAGTACTTC.

The gene calls are TRBV6-5 and TRBJ1-2; D is possibly TRBD1 (5 bases). The V end lost 6 bases, the J end lost 4 bases, and 12 bases lay between the germline ends. Per germline, CDR1 MNHEY and CDR2 SVGAGI. CDR3 length: 13 amino acids. The CDR3 DNA reads TGTGCCAGCAGCCCGGGGGGGGGCTATGGCTACACCTTC. This translates into CASSPGGGYGYTF.

The chain uses TRBV10-3 and TRBJ2-5, with TRBD2 as a possible D gene (7 bases). The CDR3 is made up of 14 amino acids. The V end lost 6 bases, the J end lost 2 bases, and 13 bases lay between the germline ends. The germline V gene encodes CDR1 ENHRY and CDR2 SYGVKD. The CDR3 spells CAIREGRGQETQYF. CDR3 nucleotide sequence: TGTGCCATCAGAGAGGGGAGGGGGCAAGAGACCCAGTACTTC.

The chain employs TRBV5-1 and TRBJ2-1, with 13 bases aligning to TRBD2. Trimming at V came to 3 bases and at J to 10 bases, leaving 10 bases not matched to a gene. The CDR3 spans 16 residues. From germline, CDR1 is SGHRS and CDR2 YFSETQ. CDR3 nucleotides: TGCGCCAGCAGCTCAGATACTAGCGGGGGGGCCGGAGAGCAGTTCTTC. This translates into CASSSDTSGGAGEQFF.

The chain combines TRBV5-1 with TRBJ2-7, with TRBD1 matching over 10 bases. The CDR3 has 14 residues. Germline CDR1 is SGHRS and CDR2 is YFSETQ. V lost 3 bases to trimming and J lost 5 bases; unmatched junction nucleotides: 5. CDR3 region: CASSSLGTGDEQYF. The CDR3 DNA is TGCGCCAGCAGCTCCCTGGGGACAGGGGACGAGCAGTACTTC.

The chain employs TRBV24-1 and TRBJ1-5, with D unclear. This CDR3 region has 12 residues. Germline assignment: CDR1 KGHDR and CDR2 SFDVKD. V was shortened by 7 bases and J by 9 bases, with 12 bases between the two germline ends. CDR3 DNA: TGTGCCACCAGCGACGGGATACGGCCCCAGCATTTT. This translates into CATSDGIRPQHF.

The V and J genes are TRBV5-4 and TRBJ2-3, with 7 positions matching TRBD1. The CDR3 runs to 14 residues. CDR1 and CDR2 (germline): SGHNT, YYREEE (reference sequence). V dropped 3 bases and J dropped 2; count of bases not matched to a gene: 3. CDR3 nucleotides: TGTGCCAGCAGCTCGGGACAGTTCACAGATACGCAGTATTTT. Its protein product is CASSSGQFTDTQYF.

V gene TRBV7-9 combines with J gene TRBJ2-7; maybe TRBD1 (7 bases). CDR3 size: 14 residues. The V and J ends lost 5 bases and 6 bases respectively, with 17 bases between them. Germline CDR1 is SEHNR and CDR2 is FQNEAQ (reference sequence). CDR3 DNA: TGTGCCAGCAGCACCGGGACAGCGGGCCGCGAGCAGTACTTC. Translated, it gives CASSTGTAGREQYF.

The CDR3 here is CASTSGAGISYTF. CDR3 in DNA: TGTGCCAGCACCTCTGGGGCAGGGATTAGCTACACCTTC. V gene TRBV6-5 combines with J gene TRBJ1-2; a possible D gene is TRBD1 (5 bases). CDR3 length: 13 amino acids. V shed 7 bases and J shed 9 bases, with 18 bases lying between them. The germline gives CDR1 MNHEY, CDR2 SVGAGI.

The chain joins TRBV6-5 to TRBJ2-7; D is perhaps TRBD1 (6 bases). Trimming stripped 2 bases from V and 2 bases from J, with 10 bases between. Germline loops: CDR1 MNHEY, CDR2 SVGAGI. CDR3 length equals 14 residues. The CDR3 here is CASSYLRDTYEQYF. The CDR3 coding sequence is TGTGCCAGCAGTTACCTCCGGGACACCTACGAGCAGTACTTC.

Concerning this clone: Other DNA sequences in this specimen translate into the identical CDR3. V usage is TRBV29-1 and J usage is TRBJ1-5; 9 bases align to TRBD1. The J segment lost 7 bases and the V segment lost 6 bases, leaving 4 bases of the junction unmatched. This CDR3 region has 12 residues. Germline lookup yields CDR1 SQVTM and CDR2 ANQGSEA. CDR3 loop: CSVRTGEQPQHF. The CDR3 nucleotides read TGCAGCGTAAGGACAGGGGAGCAGCCCCAGCATTTT.

This clone was recorded many times. The chain employs TRBV27 and TRBJ2-7, with TRBD1 identical over 8 bases. This CDR3 region has 13 residues. Germline trimming cut 6 bases from V and 5 bases from J; bases unmatched to any gene: 6. CDR1 and CDR2 from the germline V gene are MNHEY and SMNVEV (reference sequence). CDR3 DNA sequence: TGTGCCAGCAGACGACCGGGACAGGACGAGCAGTACTTC. Its protein is CASRRPGQDEQYF.

The chain joins TRBV7-2 to TRBJ2-2, with a possible D match to TRBD2 (6 bases). CDR1 is SGHTA and CDR2 is FQGNSA in the germline V gene. Trimming left V 7 bases short and J 7 bases short, with 19 bases between. This CDR3 has 15 amino acids. CDR3 protein: CASTPTGTYGGELFF. CDR3 DNA: TGTGCCAGCACCCCGACCGGGACTTATGGCGGGGAGCTGTTTTTT. The whole variable domain, remainder taken from reference TRBV7-2 and TRBJ2-2, is GAGVSQSPSNKVTEKGKDVELRCDPISGHTALYWYRQSLGQGLEFLIYFQGNSAPDKSGLPSDRFSAERTGGSVSTLTIQRTQQEDSAVYLCASTPTGTYGGELFFGEGSRLTVL.

This clone was found once. One junction end disagrees with the germline gene, perhaps due to a read error. The rearrangement links TRBV11-2 to TRBJ1-2; D is possibly TRBD1 (6 bases). The V gene's germline CDR1 is SGHAT and CDR2 FQNNGV. The CDR3 is made up of 16 amino acids. CDR3 nucleotide sequence: TGTGCCAGCAGCTTAGATTTTGGCGGGGGGCGATACGTCGAGGCCTTC. Translated: CASSLDFGGGRYVEAF. Full variable domain (missing parts from reference TRBV11-2 and TRBJ1-2): EAGVAQSPRYKIIEKRQSVAFWCNPISGHATLYWYQQILGQGPKLLIQFQNNGVVDDSQLPKDRFSAERLKGVDSTLKIQPAKLEDSAVYLCASSLDFGGGRYVEAFGSGTRLTVV.

This clone was counted a few times. CDR3 DNA: TGTGCCACCAGCAGAGATTCCAGGGGTGGAAACACCATATATTTT. It translates to CATSRDSRGGNTIYF. V is TRBV15 and J is TRBJ1-3; TRBD1 might be the D (6 bases). CDR3 length equals 15 residues. CDR1 is LNHNV and CDR2 is YYDKDF in the germline V gene (reference sequence). Trimming left V 0 bases short and J 3 bases short, with 9 bases between. Complete variable domain (other parts from reference TRBV15 and TRBJ1-3): DAMVIQNPRYQVTQFGKPVTLSCSQTLNHNVMYWYQQKSSQAPKLLFHYYDKDFNNEADTPDNFQSRRPNTSFCFLDIRSPGLGDTAMYLCATSRDSRGGNTIYFGEGSWLTVV.

The chain joins TRBV5-1 to TRBJ1-6; 7 positions match TRBD1. CDR1 SGHRS and CDR2 YFSETQ come from the germline V gene. The V segment lost 0 bases and the J segment 9 bases; nucleotides outside the gene matches: 6. CDR3 length: 15 residues. The CDR3 sequence: CASSLEGGWSSPLHF. The CDR3 DNA sequence: TGCGCCAGCAGCTTGGAAGGGGGCTGGAGTTCACCCCTCCACTTT.

The chain joins TRBV5-5 to TRBJ1-1; perhaps TRBD1 as D (5 bases). The length of the CDR3 is 14 residues. Per the germline V gene, CDR1 is SGHKS and CDR2 is YYEKEE (reference sequence). Trimming removed 3 bases at V and 1 base at J, with 10 bases between. The CDR3 here is CASSYLGENTEAFF. CDR3 coding DNA: TGTGCCAGCAGCTACCTAGGGGAGAACACTGAAGCTTTCTTT.

This clone was seen a few times. CDR3 amino acids: CASSYSVPQPSYSYEQYF. In DNA form, the CDR3 reads TGTGCCAGCAGTTACTCGGTGCCTCAACCCTCCTACTCCTACGAGCAGTACTTC. The chain uses TRBV6-2 or TRBV6-3 and TRBJ2-7, with D hard to call. The CDR3 totals 18 residues. V lost 0 bases and J 0 bases, leaving 18 bases between the germline ends. CDR1 is MNHEY, CDR2 SVGEGT, per germline.

The chain is built from TRBV7-9 and TRBJ1-3; 9 bases line up with TRBD1. Trimming removed 5 bases from V and 3 bases from J; junction bases left unmatched: 2. Germline CDR1 reads SEHNR; CDR2 reads FQNEAQ (reference sequence). The CDR3 contains 14 residues. The CDR3 sequence is CASSKTGGGNTIYF. The CDR3 bases are TGTGCCAGCAGCAAGACAGGGGGTGGAAACACCATATATTTT. The full variable domain, completed using reference TRBV7-9 and TRBJ1-3, is DTGVSQNPRHKITKRGQNVTFRCDPISEHNRLYWYRQTLGQGPEFLTYFQNEAQLEKSRLLSDRFSAERPKGSFSTLEIQRTEQGDSAMYLCASSKTGGGNTIYFGEGSWLTVV.

The genes are TRBV15 and TRBJ1-1; D is unresolved. From germline, CDR1 is LNHNV and CDR2 YYDKDF (reference sequence). V was cut by 0 bases and J by 3 bases, with 11 bases left in between. This CDR3 is built from 15 residues. CDR3: CATSREAAGDTEAFF. CDR3 bases: TGTGCCACCAGCAGAGAAGCTGCCGGGGACACTGAAGCTTTCTTT.

The chain is built from TRBV18 and TRBJ1-5, with TRBD1 as a possible D gene (5 bases). The CDR3 is 13 amino acids. V lost 3 bases, J lost 5 bases, and 8 bases lay in between. Germline assignment: CDR1 KGHSH and CDR2 LQKENI. For the CDR3, the DNA is TGTGCCAGCTCACCCTCGGGGGATCAGCCCCAGCATTTT. It encodes CASSPSGDQPQHF.

The V gene is TRBV9, the J gene TRBJ2-3; D might be TRBD1 (5 bases). Trimming left V 0 bases short and J 6 bases short, with 17 bases between. The germline gives CDR1 SGDLS, CDR2 YYNGEE. The CDR3 consists of 16 residues. CDR3 residues: CASSVGWGSPVDTQYF. The DNA for the CDR3 is TGTGCCAGCAGCGTAGGGTGGGGCTCCCCGGTGGATACGCAGTATTTT. The full variable domain, completed using reference TRBV9 and TRBJ2-3, is DSGVTQTPKHLITATGQRVTLRCSPRSGDLSVYWYQQSLDQGLQFLIQYYNGEERAKGNILERFSAQQFPDLHSELNLSSLELGDSALYFCASSVGWGSPVDTQYFGPGTRLTVL.

This chain connects TRBV7-3 to TRBJ1-1, with a possible D match to TRBD1 (5 bases). The CDR3 has 18 residues. Trimming cost V 2 bases and J 2 bases, with 21 bases left between them. CDR1 SGHTA and CDR2 FQGTGA come from the germline V gene. The CDR3 region has the DNA TGTGCCAGCAGCTTATTTGGTGGGAGGGGTCGTTCAAACACTGAAGCTTTCTTT. Translated, it gives CASSLFGGRGRSNTEAFF. Filled out from reference TRBV7-3 and TRBJ1-1, the complete variable domain reads GAGVSQTPSNKVTEKGKYVELRCDPISGHTALYWYRQSLGQGPEFLIYFQGTGAADDSGLPNDRFFAVRPEGSVSTLKIQRTERGDSAVYLCASSLFGGRGRSNTEAFFGQGTRLTVV.

The rearrangement joins TRBV15 to TRBJ2-3; 8 bases map to TRBD2. Germline V CDR1 and CDR2: LNHNV, YYDKDF (reference sequence). With V trimmed by 8 bases and J by 2 bases, 3 bases remained unmatched. The CDR3 has 13 amino acids. DNA of the CDR3: TGTGCCACCCGGGGGGGCTACACAGATACGCAGTATTTT. Its translation: CATRGGYTDTQYF.